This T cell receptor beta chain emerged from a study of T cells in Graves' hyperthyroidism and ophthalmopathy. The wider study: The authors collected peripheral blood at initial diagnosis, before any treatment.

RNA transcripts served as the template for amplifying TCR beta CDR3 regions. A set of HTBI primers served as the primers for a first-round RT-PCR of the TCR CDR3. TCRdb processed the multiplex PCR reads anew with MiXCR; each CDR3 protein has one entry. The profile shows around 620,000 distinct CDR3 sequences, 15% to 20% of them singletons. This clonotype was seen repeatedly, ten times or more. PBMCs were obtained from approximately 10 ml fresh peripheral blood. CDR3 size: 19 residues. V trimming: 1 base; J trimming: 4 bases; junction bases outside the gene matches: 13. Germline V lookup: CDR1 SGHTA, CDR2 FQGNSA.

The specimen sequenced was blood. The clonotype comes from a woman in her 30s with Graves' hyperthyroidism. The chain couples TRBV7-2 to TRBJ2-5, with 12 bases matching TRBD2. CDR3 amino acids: CASSLVGRALAGGRETQYF. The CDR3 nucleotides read TGTGCCAGCAGCTTAGTAGGCAGGGCACTAGCGGGAGGTAGAGAGACCCAGTACTTC. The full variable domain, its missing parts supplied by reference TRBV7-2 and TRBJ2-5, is GAGVSQSPSNKVTEKGKDVELRCDPISGHTALYWYRQSLGQGLEFLIYFQGNSAPDKSGLPSDRFSAERTGGSVSTLTIQRTQQEDSAVYLCASSLVGRALAGGRETQYFGPGTRLLVL.